The rows below give T cell receptor beta chains drawn from one sample of a study of T cells in Graves' hyperthyroidism and ophthalmopathy. TCRdb passed the multiplex PCR reads through MiXCR, listing each CDR3 protein once. In the table there are 600,000 to 750,000 distinct CDR3 sequences, roughly 17% of which are singletons. The sequenced sample consisted of blood. These receptors came from a man aged 45 to 65 with Graves' hyperthyroidism. Both conserved end residues are part of each CDR3.

V: TRBV19
J: TRBJ2-3
CDR3: CATGQGLTDTQYF

V: TRBV7-9
J: TRBJ2-5
CDR3: CASSLGVDQETQYF

V: TRBV27
J: TRBJ2-1
CDR3: CASSDGTVSYNEQFF

V: TRBV5-1
J: TRBJ2-1
CDR3: CASSPLAGGPGEQFF

V: TRBV27
J: TRBJ1-5
CDR3: CASSPYNLGQPQHF

V: TRBV7-9
J: TRBJ1-1
CDR3: CASSFVSDEAFF

V: TRBV30
J: TRBJ2-5
CDR3: CAWSVGLAEETQYF

V: TRBV4-1
J: TRBJ2-1
CDR3: CASSQVDRGRLLPFF

V: TRBV19
J: TRBJ2-7
CDR3: CASSLPAGEPPYEQYF

V: TRBV5-6
J: TRBJ2-5
CDR3: CASSLIGPSQETQYF

V: TRBV20-1
J: TRBJ2-5
CDR3: CSATGTEDIQETQYF

V: TRBV18
J: TRBJ1-1
CDR3: CASSPNSGNTEAFF

V: TRBV27
J: TRBJ2-1
CDR3: CASSLHVAYEQFF

V: TRBV14
J: TRBJ1-1
CDR3: CASSQVRTGVAFF

V: TRBV3-1
J: TRBJ2-2
CDR3: CASSQVGLRTRVFANTGELFF

V: TRBV28
J: TRBJ2-7
CDR3: CASTPDSGKRYEQYF

V: TRBV28
J: TRBJ1-5
CDR3: CASSLRQMGNQPQHF

V: TRBV30
J: TRBJ2-3
CDR3: CAWSPDSTDTQYF

V: TRBV6-1
J: TRBJ2-3
CDR3: CASSPGRPGQIVRGWTDTQYF

V: TRBV19
J: TRBJ2-2
CDR3: CASSPGTGGSGELFF

V: TRBV2
J: TRBJ2-5
CDR3: CASIPPTQDSGSEAQYF

V: TRBV20-1
J: TRBJ2-7
CDR3: CSVPRTGESEQYF

V: TRBV29-1
J: TRBJ2-1
CDR3: CSVEGRGTSGRNGEQFF

V: TRBV20-1
J: TRBJ2-5
CDR3: CSGTPLGGAQETQYF

V: TRBV12-3/TRBV12-4
J: TRBJ1-2
CDR3: CASTLGQLYGYTF

V: TRBV20-1
J: TRBJ2-5
CDR3: CSAREGLAGMLKTQYF

V: TRBV7-2
J: TRBJ2-1
CDR3: CASSPGRMGNEQFF

V: TRBV19
J: TRBJ2-3
CDR3: CTSSTGGARTDTQYF

V: TRBV10-2
J: TRBJ1-2
CDR3: CASSVSGASYGYTF

V: TRBV7-8
J: TRBJ2-1
CDR3: CASSLPGTGTSFWQFF